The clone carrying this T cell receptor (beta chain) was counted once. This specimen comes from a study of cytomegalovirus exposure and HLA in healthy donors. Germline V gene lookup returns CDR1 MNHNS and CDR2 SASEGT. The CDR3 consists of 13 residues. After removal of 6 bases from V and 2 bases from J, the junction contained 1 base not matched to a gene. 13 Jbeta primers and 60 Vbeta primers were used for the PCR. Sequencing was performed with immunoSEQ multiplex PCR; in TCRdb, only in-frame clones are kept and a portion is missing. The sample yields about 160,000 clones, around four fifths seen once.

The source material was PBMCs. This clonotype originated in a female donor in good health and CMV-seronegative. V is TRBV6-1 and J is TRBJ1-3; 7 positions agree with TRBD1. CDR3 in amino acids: CASRTGAGNTIYF. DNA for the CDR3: TGTGCCAGCAGAACAGGGGCTGGAAACACCATATATTTT.